This passage covers 3 T cell receptor beta chains from one sample sequenced in a study of Tregs in tolerant kidney transplant recipients. This table comes from immunoSEQ multiplex PCR, and its TCRdb copy is limited to in-frame clones, with some not included. The sample consists of some 100,000 clones, about 90% of them appearing once. The sequencing sample was made of CD4+ T cells from blood. The receptors were sampled from a human donor in good health.

This clone was picked up one time. J is TRBJ2-1 and V is TRBV18; no definite D call. The CDR3 consists of 16 residues. V lost 0 bases and J 3 bases, leaving 12 bases between the germline ends. Germline assignment: CDR1 KGHSH and CDR2 LQKENI. The CDR3 spells CASSPPGQIRYNEQFF. CDR3 DNA: TGTGCCAGCTCACCACCGGGTCAGATCCGCTACAATGAGCAGTTCTTC.

This clone was counted between two and nine times. The chain is built from TRBV11-2 and TRBJ1-5; TRBD1 matches at 9 bases. The trim removed 5 bases at V and 4 bases at J, leaving 3 bases unmatched. The germline V gene encodes CDR1 SGHAT and CDR2 FQNNGV. The CDR3 covers 14 residues. CDR3 DNA sequence: TGTGCCAGCAGCGGGACAGGGAGGAATCAGCCCCAGCATTTT. Its protein is CASSGTGRNQPQHF.

This chain links TRBV7-9 with TRBJ2-1, with 12 bases fitting TRBD2. The junction had 7 bases not matched to a gene; V was cut back by 5 bases and J by 8 bases. The V gene's germline CDR1 is SEHNR and CDR2 FQNEAQ (reference sequence). The CDR3 has 15 residues. CDR3 sequence: CASSLLAGGPHEQFF. CDR3 sequence (DNA): TGTGCCAGCAGCCTTCTAGCGGGAGGGCCACATGAGCAGTTCTTC. The variable domain in full, completed from reference TRBV7-9 and TRBJ2-1, reads DTGVSQNPRHKITKRGQNVTFRCDPISEHNRLYWYRQTLGQGPEFLTYFQNEAQLEKSRLLSDRFSAERPKGSFSTLEIQRTEQGDSAMYLCASSLLAGGPHEQFFGPGTRLTVL.